The clone carrying this TCR beta chain was seen more than once but under ten times. What it binds is not known. The same CDR3 can be traced to other DNA sequences in this sample. The data originate from a study of tumour-infiltrating T cells in Burkitt lymphoma. Whole-study context: Patients covered every epidemiological subtype of Burkitt lymphoma. Overall and progression-free survival were predicted by productive clonality.

Study-level results: Public clonotypes, several, appeared across numerous Burkitt lymphoma patients.

Clones were read by immunoSEQ multiplex PCR, and TCRdb kept only the in-frame ones, dropping some. Of around 45,000 clones listed, roughly 31% are singletons. The length of the CDR3 is 14 residues. V lost 5 bases, J lost 4 bases, and 6 bases stayed unmatched. The germline V gene encodes CDR1 SEHNR and CDR2 FQNEAQ (reference sequence). The source is a human donor with Burkitt lymphoma. The sequenced sample consisted of tumor tissue. This chain connects TRBV7-9 to TRBJ1-1; 8 nucleotides line up with TRBD1. CDR3 sequence (DNA): TGTGCCAGCAGCCCAGACAGGGGTCGCACTGAAGCTTTCTTT. Translated: CASSPDRGRTEAFF.